The text below deals with one T cell receptor (beta chain). What it binds is unknown. Clones were read by immunoSEQ multiplex PCR, and TCRdb kept only the in-frame ones, dropping some. The repertoire holds about 100,000 clones, with around 88% as singletons. The sample is drawn from a study of identifying expanded T cells in peripheral blood. Notes on the study in general: Over two and four weeks, about 17 and 20 clones changed, versus around 1.3 between replicates.

Healthy donors had no documented immune events, such as infections, while sampled. Germline CDR1 SGHVS, CDR2 FQNEAQ. V trimming: 5 bases; J trimming: 4 bases; junction bases outside the gene matches: 1. The CDR3 totals 13 residues. The chain has TRBV7-8 and TRBJ2-3; TRBD1 matches at 9 bases. The receptor comes from a person between 18 and 70 years old in good health. The specimen was blood. The CDR3 loop reads CASSRTGADTQYF. Written as DNA, the CDR3 is TGTGCCAGCAGCCGGACAGGGGCAGATACGCAGTATTTT.